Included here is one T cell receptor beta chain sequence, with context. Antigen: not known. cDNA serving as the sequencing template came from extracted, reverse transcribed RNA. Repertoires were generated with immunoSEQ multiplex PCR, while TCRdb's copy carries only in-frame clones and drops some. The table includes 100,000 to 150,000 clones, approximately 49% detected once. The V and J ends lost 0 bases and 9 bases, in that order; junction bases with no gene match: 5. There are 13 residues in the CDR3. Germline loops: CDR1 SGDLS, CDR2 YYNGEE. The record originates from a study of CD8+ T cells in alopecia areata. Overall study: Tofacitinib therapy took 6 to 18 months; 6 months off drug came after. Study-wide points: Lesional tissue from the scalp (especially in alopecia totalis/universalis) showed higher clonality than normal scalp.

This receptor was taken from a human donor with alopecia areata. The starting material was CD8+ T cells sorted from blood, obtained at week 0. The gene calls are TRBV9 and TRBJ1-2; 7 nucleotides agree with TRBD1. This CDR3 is CASSVEGARSYTF. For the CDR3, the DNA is TGTGCCAGCAGCGTAGAGGGGGCCCGGAGCTACACCTTC.